Presented here are 12 T cell receptor beta chains from one specimen sequenced in a study of CD8+ T cells in alopecia areata. As to treatment: oral pan-JAK inhibitor, 5-10 mg twice daily. Following RNA extraction, reverse transcription yielded cDNA that acted as the sequencing template. Here immunoSEQ multiplex PCR was the method, and the copy in TCRdb shows in-frame clones only, minus some. The sample carries about 42,000 clones, under 70% recorded once. Sequences were derived from CD8+ T cells sorted from blood, sampled at week 4, from a patient treated with tofacitinib. The receptor source for this set is a human donor with alopecia areata.

V is TRBV5-1 and J is TRBJ2-5; TRBD2 might be the D (6 bases). In germline, CDR1 is SGHRS, CDR2 YFSETQ. The CDR3 loop spans 13 amino acids. The V gene lost 3 bases and the J gene lost 5 bases, with 11 bases spanning the gap. Written as DNA, the CDR3 is TGCGCCAGCAGCTCGACTAGTGGCGAGACCCAGTACTTC. Protein sequence: CASSSTSGETQYF.

The rearrangement links TRBV29-1 to TRBJ2-1, with D possibly TRBD2 on 6 matching bases. The CDR3 consists of 15 residues. Germline CDR1 reads SQVTM; CDR2 reads ANQGSEA. V lost 3 bases and J lost 3, with 15 bases in between. DNA of the CDR3: TGCAGCGTTGATGGCAAGGAGGGTAACTACAATGAGCAGTTCTTC. Its translation is CSVDGKEGNYNEQFF.

This sequence joins TRBV29-1 and TRBJ2-1, with D possibly matching TRBD1 (5 bases). Germline V lookup: CDR1 SQVTM, CDR2 ANQGSEA. CDR3 length equals 16 residues. The V end lost 1 base, the J end lost 4 bases, and 17 bases lay between the germline ends. The CDR3, as DNA: TGCAGCGTTGAAGCAGGGTCTCCCTCCAGATACAATGAGCAGTTCTTC. It specifies CSVEAGSPSRYNEQFF.

This clone was seen only a few times. This chain links TRBV29-1 with TRBJ2-7, with D uncertain. Germline V gene data show CDR1 as SQVTM and CDR2 as ANQGSEA. The CDR3 runs 11 residues. Trimming took off 5 bases at V and 2 bases at J, with 7 bases between the two ends. CDR3 loop: CSVYRAYEQYF. The CDR3 DNA reads TGCAGCGTTTACCGAGCCTACGAGCAGTACTTC.

The chain recombines TRBV27 with TRBJ2-2; D is unclear. This CDR3 spans 14 amino acids. V shed 8 bases and J shed 2 bases, with 12 bases lying between them. The germline V gene encodes CDR1 MNHEY and CDR2 SMNVEV (reference sequence). The CDR3 bases are TGTGCCAGCCGCCTTGGAACAAACACCGGGGAGCTGTTTTTT. Protein product: CASRLGTNTGELFF.

This clone was found a few times. The rearrangement joins TRBV27 to TRBJ2-7; possibly TRBD2 for D (6 bases). The germline V gene encodes CDR1 MNHEY and CDR2 SMNVEV (reference sequence). Deletions cut 6 bases from V and 0 bases from J, with 9 bases between. CDR3 length: 13 residues. CDR3 sequence reads: CASSGGYSYEQYF. CDR3 sequence (DNA): TGTGCCAGCAGCGGGGGATACTCCTACGAGCAGTACTTC.

The rearrangement links TRBV7-9 to TRBJ2-2; D is uncertain. Trimming removed 1 base at V and 9 bases at J, with 18 bases between. This CDR3 has 16 amino acids. Per the germline V gene, CDR1 is SEHNR and CDR2 is FQNEAQ (reference sequence). CDR3 sequence: CASSLVGPSTGRELFF. The CDR3 DNA follows: TGTGCCAGCAGCTTAGTCGGACCCAGCACCGGTCGGGAGCTGTTTTTT.

This clone was recorded once. This sequence joins TRBV28 and TRBJ2-7, with a tentative D call TRBD2 (5 bases). Germline V gene data show CDR1 as MDHEN and CDR2 as SYDVKM. The CDR3 consists of 14 residues. V lost 6 bases and J 0 bases, leaving 12 bases between the germline ends. The DNA of the CDR3 is TGTGCCAGCAGCCCACTGGAGGCCTCCTACGAGCAGTACTTC. Its protein is CASSPLEASYEQYF.

The rearrangement joins TRBV27 to TRBJ1-5; unclear D gene. V dropped 6 bases and J dropped 0 bases, with 15 bases sitting between them. Germline V gene sequence: CDR1 MNHEY, CDR2 SMNVEV (reference sequence). CDR3 size: 16 residues. For the CDR3, the DNA is TGTGCCAGCAGCTCGACCGGGAGACTTAGCAATCAGCCCCAGCATTTT. Amino acids: CASSSTGRLSNQPQHF.

This clone has just a few counts. V and J are TRBV15 and TRBJ1-1; D gene ambiguous. Germline V gives CDR1 LNHNV, CDR2 YYDKDF (reference sequence). Between the trimmed V and J ends, which lost 1 base and 3 bases, there was a span of 3 bases. CDR3 length: 12 residues. The CDR3 spells CATSRVYTEAFF. The CDR3, as DNA: TGTGCCACCAGCAGAGTTTACACTGAAGCTTTCTTT.

This clone was observed a single time. The chain has TRBV11-2 and TRBJ1-1, with D unclear. Germline V CDR1 and CDR2: SGHAT, FQNNGV. The CDR3 loop spans 12 amino acids. V was clipped by 1 base and J by 7 bases, with 7 bases between them. The CDR3 loop reads CASSLGALEAFF. The CDR3 DNA follows: TGTGCCAGCAGCTTAGGGGCTCTTGAAGCTTTCTTT.

This chain connects TRBV14 to TRBJ2-1, with a possible D match to TRBD1 (5 bases). The CDR3 is 16 residues long. Germline CDR1 reads SGHDN; CDR2 reads FVKESK. Trimming took off 0 bases at V and 6 bases at J, with 15 bases between the two ends. CDR3 sequence (DNA): TGTGCCAGCAGCCAAGAGCAGGGAATGCCGGCCAATGAGCAGTTCTTC. This codes for CASSQEQGMPANEQFF.